This TCR beta chain was identified during a study of cytomegalovirus exposure and HLA in healthy donors. Regarding the study as a whole: Usually a TCR sequence was rare, but some public TCRs were found in many donors.

The CDR3 contains 15 residues. Germline V gene sequence: CDR1 MNHNS, CDR2 SASEGT. The V gene end was trimmed by 6 bases and the J gene end by 0 bases; junction bases not matched to a gene: 7. PCR involved 60 Vbeta and 13 Jbeta primers. Here immunoSEQ multiplex PCR was the method, and the copy in TCRdb shows in-frame clones only, minus some. The table for this sample gives 100,000 to 150,000 clones. In the case of this clone: Antigen unknown.

This TCR was recovered from a young man in good health and CMV-seronegative. The material sequenced was PBMCs. The rearrangement links TRBV6-1 to TRBJ1-1; TRBD1 agrees at 7 bases. CDR3 sequence: CASRHRGTMNTEAFF. As DNA, the CDR3 is TGTGCCAGCAGACACAGGGGCACCATGAACACTGAAGCTTTCTTT.